Each of the 17 T cell receptor beta chains below was sequenced from the same sample in a study of control samples from healthy donors and cancer patients. Libraries were prepared by immunoSEQ multiplex PCR; TCRdb keeps only in-frame clonotypes and omits some of them. The data hold 75,000 to 95,000 clones, with 85% to 95% observed a single time. Source material: blood. These receptors came from a woman in her twenties or thirties in good health.

The chain recombines TRBV5-1 with TRBJ1-2; TRBD1 agrees at 8 bases. The CDR3 is made up of 18 amino acids. CDR1 and CDR2 from the germline V gene are SGHRS and YFSETQ. Trimming cost V 4 bases and J 4 bases; bases outside gene matches: 18. The CDR3 loop is CASSPEAGTGSTLYGYTF. The CDR3 nucleotides read TGCGCCAGCAGCCCTGAAGCCGGGACAGGCTCTACACTCTATGGCTACACCTTC.

This chain connects TRBV11-2 to TRBJ1-4, with 9 bases that match TRBD1. The germline gives CDR1 SGHAT, CDR2 FQNNGV. CDR3 length equals 14 residues. V dropped 5 bases and J dropped 6; count of bases not matched to a gene: 4. The CDR3 region is CASSEGQGYEKLFF. CDR3 DNA: TGTGCCAGCAGCGAGGGACAGGGCTATGAAAAACTGTTTTTT.

This chain connects TRBV5-1 to TRBJ2-7; D unresolved. Germline V gene lookup returns CDR1 SGHRS and CDR2 YFSETQ. Trimming removed 0 bases from V and 3 bases from J, with 16 bases in between. The CDR3 is made up of 16 amino acids. The CDR3 sequence is CASSLGGGFENYEQYF. The CDR3 bases are TGCGCCAGCAGCTTGGGAGGTGGGTTTGAAAACTACGAGCAGTACTTC.

This chain connects TRBV28 to TRBJ2-2; tentative D call: TRBD2 (6 bases). The ends were cut back, 3 bases at V and 0 bases at J, with 11 bases in the middle. CDR1 and CDR2 (germline): MDHEN, SYDVKM. The CDR3 contains 16 residues. DNA of the CDR3: TGTGCCAGCAGTTTCCCGGCGGGGTCGAACACCGGGGAGCTGTTTTTT. Translation gives CASSFPAGSNTGELFF.

Turning to this clone: The identical CDR3 is also encoded by other nucleotide sequences in the sample. The chain combines TRBV19 with TRBJ2-7; TRBD1 is a possible D gene (6 bases). The germline V gene has CDR1 LNHDA and CDR2 SQIVND (reference sequence). Trimming left V 6 bases short and J 2 bases short, with 11 bases between. This CDR3 spans 13 amino acids. The CDR3 nucleotides are TGTGCCAGTAGGGGGACATTGACCTACGAGCAGTACTTC. This codes for CASRGTLTYEQYF.

This sequence joins TRBV6-5 and TRBJ2-1, with TRBD2 matching 8 bases. Germline loops: CDR1 MNHEY, CDR2 SVGAGI. The J segment lost 6 bases and the V segment lost 5 bases, leaving 9 bases of the junction unmatched. The CDR3 loop spans 15 amino acids. CDR3 bases: TGTGCCAGCAGTCCACGGGAGGGCCGAGGCAATGAGCAGTTCTTC. Translating it yields CASSPREGRGNEQFF.

The CDR3 loop reads CASSQTIAGEYPPQETQYF. The CDR3 DNA is TGTGCCAGCAGCCAGACGATAGCGGGGGAGTACCCTCCTCAAGAGACCCAGTACTTC. The chain employs TRBV7-6 and TRBJ2-5; 9 bases are shared with TRBD2. V was clipped by 5 bases and J by 2 bases; unmatched bases: 18. CDR1 is SGHVS and CDR2 is FNYEAQ in the germline V gene. The CDR3 covers 19 residues.

The J gene is TRBJ2-7, the V gene TRBV6-6; the D call may be TRBD1 or TRBD2 (5 bases each). The CDR3 runs 14 residues. V lost 4 bases to trimming and J lost 2 bases, with 12 bases between them. From germline, CDR1 is MNHNY and CDR2 SVGAGI (reference sequence). The CDR3 here is CASSLRADTYEQYF. CDR3 coding DNA: TGTGCCAGCAGTTTGAGGGCGGACACCTACGAGCAGTACTTC.

This rearrangement joins TRBV7-2 to TRBJ2-7; 7 nucleotides line up with TRBD2. The germline V gene has CDR1 SGHTA and CDR2 FQGNSA. The V segment lost 5 bases and the J segment 3 bases; nucleotides outside the gene matches: 7. CDR3 size: 14 residues. CDR3: CASSPGDYHYEQYF. In DNA form, the CDR3 reads TGTGCCAGCAGCCCGGGGGACTACCACTACGAGCAGTACTTC.

The chain couples TRBV30 to TRBJ1-2; no firm D call. Germline-derived CDR1 and CDR2 are GTSNPN and SVGIG (reference sequence). V lost 0 bases and J 5 bases, leaving 10 bases between the germline ends. The CDR3 spans 13 residues. CDR3 in DNA: TGTGCCTGGAGTGTGCCGATGGGGTATGGCTACACCTTC. Encoded protein: CAWSVPMGYGYTF.

This sequence joins TRBV15 and TRBJ2-7; unclear D gene. Germline V gene lookup returns CDR1 LNHNV and CDR2 YYDKDF (reference sequence). CDR3 length equals 13 residues. Trimming took 0 bases from V and 3 from J, leaving 6 bases between them. The CDR3: CATSRDISYEQYF. The CDR3, as DNA: TGTGCCACCAGCAGAGATATTAGCTACGAGCAGTACTTC.

The V and J genes are TRBV4-2 and TRBJ2-3; the match to TRBD2 covers 9 bases. V lost 1 base, J lost 2 bases, and 10 bases stayed unmatched. The CDR3 has 18 amino acids. Germline CDR1 LGHNA, CDR2 YNFKEQ. As DNA, the CDR3 is TGTGCCAGCAGCCAAGTTTATCGGCTAGCGGGGCTCACAGATACGCAGTATTTT. Protein: CASSQVYRLAGLTDTQYF.

Here the CDR3 reads CASSQFPLGGYGYTF. The CDR3 DNA follows: TGCGCCAGCAGCCAATTTCCGTTGGGCGGCTATGGCTACACCTTC. The chain links TRBV4-1 to TRBJ1-2; no reliable D call. The ends were cut back, 2 bases at V and 4 bases at J, with 14 bases in the middle. The length of the CDR3 is 15 residues. CDR1 and CDR2 from the germline V gene are MGHRA and YSYEKL.

The chain couples TRBV20-1 to TRBJ1-4, with no clear D. CDR1 is DFQATT, CDR2 SNEGSKA, per germline (reference sequence). The CDR3 length is 11 residues. The CDR3 sequence is CIKSDPEKLFF. The CDR3 region has the DNA TGCATAAAGTCGGATCCTGAAAAACTGTTTTTT.

The chain combines TRBV7-9 with TRBJ2-1; 8 bases align to TRBD2. The CDR3 extends over 17 amino acids. Germline V gives CDR1 SEHNR, CDR2 FQNEAQ (reference sequence). Germline trimming cut 0 bases from V and 0 bases from J; bases unmatched to any gene: 4. The CDR3 loop reads CASSLAIAGYSYNEQFF. CDR3 coding DNA: TGTGCCAGCAGCTTAGCTATAGCGGGATACTCCTACAATGAGCAGTTCTTC.

The table lists this clone with a few counts. The gene calls are TRBV3-1 (or the pseudogene TRBV3-2) and TRBJ1-1; 7 positions agree with TRBD1. V shed 7 bases and J 4 bases; nucleotides not matched to a gene: 9. The CDR3 runs 14 residues. Germline assignment: CDR1 LGHDT and CDR2 YNNKEL (reference sequence). The CDR3 region is CASTYRTGGTEAFF. CDR3 DNA sequence: TGTGCCAGCACCTATCGGACAGGCGGCACTGAAGCTTTCTTT.

V usage is TRBV6-1 and J usage is TRBJ1-2; D not resolved. Germline-derived CDR1 and CDR2 are MNHNS and SASEGT. The length of the CDR3 is 14 residues. V was clipped by 0 bases and J by 6 bases, with 11 bases between them. CDR3 residues: CASSEALGEDGYTF. CDR3 coding DNA: TGTGCCAGCAGTGAAGCGCTCGGGGAAGATGGCTACACCTTC.